The rows below give T cell receptor beta chains drawn from one sample of a study of beta chain features in type 1 diabetes. Using immunoSEQ multiplex PCR, the repertoire was profiled, and TCRdb retains in-frame clones only, with some absent. The sample includes under 500,000 clones, approximately 30% seen only once; the top ten take around 0.065%. Sequencing was carried out using naive CD4+ T cells from blood. The receptors stem from a man between 18 and 35 years old in good health. CDR3s include the opening cysteine and the closing phenylalanine or tryptophan. A D gene is named only where the DNA matches it firmly. Clone sizes are given selectively: once, few, many, or a class where the clone is expanded.

J | size | D | V | DNA | CDR3
TRBJ2-1 | NA | TRBD1 | TRBV28 | TGTGCCAGCAGTTTATTTGGGACAGGGGAGTACAATGAGCAGTTCTTC | CASSLFGTGEYNEQFF
TRBJ2-6 | NA | NA | TRBV9 | TGTGCCAGCAGCGTGGCAGGGGCTGGGGCCAACGTCCTGACTTTC | CASSVAGAGANVLTF
TRBJ2-3 | NA | TRBD1 | TRBV9 | TGTGCCAGCAGCCCAAAGGACAGGCTCACAGATACGCAGTATTTT | CASSPKDRLTDTQYF
TRBJ2-1 | NA | NA | TRBV30 | TGTGCCTGGAGTGTGGGGCAATTCAATGAGCAGTTCTTC | CAWSVGQFNEQFF
TRBJ2-5 | NA | NA | TRBV4-3 | TGCGCCAGCAGCCAAGATCCCCAGGGGCAAGAGACCCAGTACTTC | CASSQDPQGQETQYF
TRBJ2-7 | NA | TRBD2 | TRBV7-2 | TGTGCCAGCAGCTTAAGTCTAGCGGGAGGGTACGAGCAGTACTTC | CASSLSLAGGYEQYF
TRBJ2-4 | many | NA | TRBV21-1 | TGTGCCAGCAGCAGCCCCAAGGCTCGGAACATTCAGTACTTC | CASSSPKARNIQYF
TRBJ2-1 | few | NA | TRBV27 | TGTGCCAGCAGTTTCTTAGAGTCCTACAATGAGCAGTTCTTC | CASSFLESYNEQFF
TRBJ1-1 | NA | NA | TRBV2 | TGTGCCAGCAGTGACCTGACAGATCCCACTGAAGCTTTCTTT | CASSDLTDPTEAFF
TRBJ2-3 | NA | NA | TRBV11-2 | TGTGCCAGCAGCCCAACCCCCCCGGGGAATACGCAGTATTTT | CASSPTPPGNTQYF
TRBJ2-5 | few | NA | TRBV5-1 | TGCGCCAGCAGCTTGGCCGGGATCTCCCAAGAGACCCAGTACTTC | CASSLAGISQETQYF
TRBJ2-4 | NA | NA | TRBV30 | TGTGCCTGGAGTTTGACCCCCGGGAATTCCAAAAACATTCAGTACTTC | CAWSLTPGNSKNIQYF
TRBJ2-1 | NA | NA | TRBV7-2 | TGTGCCAGCAGGACGGACAGTAACTCCTACAATGAGCAGTTCTTC | CASRTDSNSYNEQFF
TRBJ2-3 | few | NA | TRBV9 | TGTGCCAGCAGCGTTGCCGCGCCTGATACGCAGTATTTT | CASSVAAPDTQYF
TRBJ2-7 | few | TRBD1 | TRBV30 | TGTGCCTGGAGTCGCAGGACAGGTTACTACGAGCAGTACTTC | CAWSRRTGYYEQYF
TRBJ2-5 | NA | TRBD1 | TRBV6-6 | TGTGCCAGCAGTTATCTCGGACAGGGGGCAAAGACCCAGTACTTC | CASSYLGQGAKTQYF
TRBJ2-3 | NA | TRBD1 | TRBV5-4 | TGTGCCAGCAGCACCGGGACAGTCACAGATACGCAGTATTTT | CASSTGTVTDTQYF
TRBJ2-7 | NA | NA | TRBV19 | TGTGCCAGTAGTAGGACTCGTTATTCCTCCTACGAGCAGTACTTC | CASSRTRYSSYEQYF
TRBJ2-1 | NA | TRBD2 | TRBV29-1 | TGCAGCGTTTGGACTAGCGGGGCTAACAATGAGCAGTTCTTC | CSVWTSGANNEQFF
TRBJ2-3 | NA | TRBD2 | TRBV5-1 | TGCGCCAGCAGTACGGCGGGAGTGGATACGCAGTATTTT | CASSTAGVDTQYF
TRBJ2-5 | few | TRBD1 | TRBV15 | TGTGCCACCAGCAGACCAGGACAGGGTGAGGAGACCCAGTACTTC | CATSRPGQGEETQYF
TRBJ2-7 | few | TRBD2 | TRBV25-1 | TGTGCCAGCAGTGAGACTAGCGGGAAATCTCTTTACGAGCAGTACTTC | CASSETSGKSLYEQYF